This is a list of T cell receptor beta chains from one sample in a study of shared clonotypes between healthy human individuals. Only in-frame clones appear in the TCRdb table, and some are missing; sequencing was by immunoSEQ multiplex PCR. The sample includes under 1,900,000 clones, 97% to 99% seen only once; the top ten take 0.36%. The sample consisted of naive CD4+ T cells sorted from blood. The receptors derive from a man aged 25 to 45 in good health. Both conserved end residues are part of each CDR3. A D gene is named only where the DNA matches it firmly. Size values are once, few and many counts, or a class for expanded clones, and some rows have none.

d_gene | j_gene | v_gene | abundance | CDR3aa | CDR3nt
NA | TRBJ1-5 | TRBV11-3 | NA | CASSLSDSNQPQHF | TGTGCCAGCAGCTTGTCGGACAGTAATCAGCCCCAGCATTTT
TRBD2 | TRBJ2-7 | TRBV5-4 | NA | CASSAGTSGDYEQYF | TGTGCCAGCAGCGCCGGGACTAGCGGTGACTACGAGCAGTACTTC
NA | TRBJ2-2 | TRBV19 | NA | CASSIANLRTGELFF | TGTGCCAGTAGTATCGCCAACCTGAGAACCGGGGAGCTGTTTTTT
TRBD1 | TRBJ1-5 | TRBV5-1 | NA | CASSPSPTGLSGQPQHF | TGCGCCAGCAGCCCCTCCCCGACAGGGCTTAGCGGGCAGCCCCAGCATTTT
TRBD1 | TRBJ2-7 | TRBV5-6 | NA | CASSPGPPGQGNEQYF | TGTGCCAGCAGCCCCGGCCCCCCGGGACAGGGTAACGAGCAGTACTTC
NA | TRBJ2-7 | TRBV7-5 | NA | CARSSWGGAGRISEQYF | TGTGCCAGAAGCTCCTGGGGCGGTGCGGGGAGGATCAGCGAGCAGTACTTC
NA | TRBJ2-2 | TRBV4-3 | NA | CASSQGPRWGELFF | TGCGCCAGCAGCCAAGGTCCCAGGTGGGGGGAGCTGTTTTTT
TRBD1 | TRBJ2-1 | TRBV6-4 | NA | CASSETGLYNEQFF | TGTGCCAGCAGCGAGACAGGGTTGTACAATGAGCAGTTCTTC
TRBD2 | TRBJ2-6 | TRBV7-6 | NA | CASSFWTSGNTVSGANVLTF | TGTGCCAGCAGCTTCTGGACTAGCGGGAACACAGTCTCTGGGGCCAACGTCCTGACTTTC
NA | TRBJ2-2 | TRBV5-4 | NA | CASSLVEAGELFF | TGTGCCAGCAGCTTGGTGGAGGCCGGGGAGCTGTTTTTT
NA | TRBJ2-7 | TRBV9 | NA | CASSVVGEGEQYF | TGTGCCAGCAGCGTAGTCGGGGAAGGCGAGCAGTACTTC
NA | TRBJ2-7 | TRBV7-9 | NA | CASAFSDNAYEQYF | TGTGCCAGTGCGTTTTCAGACAACGCCTACGAGCAGTACTTC
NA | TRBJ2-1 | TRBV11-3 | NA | CASSSAFNEQFF | TGTGCCAGCAGCTCGGCGTTCAATGAGCAGTTCTTC
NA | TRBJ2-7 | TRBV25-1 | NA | CASSEYNSQGLYEQYF | TGTGCCAGCAGTGAATATAATAGTCAGGGCCTCTACGAGCAGTACTTC
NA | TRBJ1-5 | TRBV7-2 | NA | CASSFAPGRGNQPQHF | TGTGCCAGCAGCTTTGCCCCCGGTCGGGGCAATCAGCCCCAGCATTTT
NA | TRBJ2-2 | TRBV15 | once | CATSREGVGELFF | TGTGCCACCAGCAGAGAGGGGGTCGGGGAGCTGTTTTTT
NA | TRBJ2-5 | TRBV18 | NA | CASSPLRVRETQYF | TGTGCCAGCTCACCGTTGCGGGTTCGAGAGACCCAGTACTTC
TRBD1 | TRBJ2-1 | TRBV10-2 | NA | CASSGQGFNEQFF | TGCGCCAGCAGTGGACAGGGGTTCAATGAGCAGTTCTTC
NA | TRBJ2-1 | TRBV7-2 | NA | CASSAQPARANEQFF | TGTGCCAGCAGCGCACAACCGGCCCGGGCCAATGAGCAGTTCTTC
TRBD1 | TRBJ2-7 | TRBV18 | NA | CASSPPLGQGLYEQYF | TGTGCCAGCTCACCACCTTTGGGACAGGGACTTTACGAGCAGTACTTC
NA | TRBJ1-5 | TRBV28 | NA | CASSFESDQPQHF | TGTGCCAGCAGTTTCGAGAGCGATCAGCCCCAGCATTTT
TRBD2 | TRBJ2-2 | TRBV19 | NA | CASSIRASGRPNTGELFF | TGTGCCAGTAGTATTCGGGCTAGCGGGAGACCGAACACCGGGGAGCTGTTTTTT
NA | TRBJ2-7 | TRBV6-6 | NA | CASSDRTASSYEQYF | TGTGCCAGCAGTGACAGGACAGCGAGCTCCTACGAGCAGTACTTC
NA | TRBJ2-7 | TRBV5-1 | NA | CASSPLPRNNYEQYF | TGCGCCAGCAGCCCCCTCCCCCGGAATAACTACGAGCAGTACTTC
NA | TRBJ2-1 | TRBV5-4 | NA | CASRFFGSYNEQFF | TGTGCCAGCAGGTTTTTCGGCTCCTACAATGAGCAGTTCTTC
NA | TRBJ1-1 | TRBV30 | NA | CAWSAGLNTEAFF | TGTGCCTGGAGTGCGGGGTTAAACACTGAAGCTTTCTTT
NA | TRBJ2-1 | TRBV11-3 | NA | CASSLVSRGEQFF | TGTGCCAGCAGCTTAGTTAGCCGCGGTGAGCAGTTCTTC
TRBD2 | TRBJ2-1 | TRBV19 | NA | CASSIVTSGTYNEQFF | TGTGCCAGTAGTATAGTGACTAGCGGGACCTACAATGAGCAGTTCTTC
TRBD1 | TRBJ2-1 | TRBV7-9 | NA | CASSRRQGSSEQFF | TGTGCCAGCAGCCGAAGACAGGGGAGCAGTGAGCAGTTCTTC
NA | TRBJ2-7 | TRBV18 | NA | CASSPPGRGRGYEQYF | TGTGCCAGCTCACCACCCGGCAGGGGCCGAGGGTACGAGCAGTACTTC
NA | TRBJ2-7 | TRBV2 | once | CASRRAGSQLSYEQYF | TGTGCCAGCAGAAGAGCCGGGTCCCAACTCTCCTACGAGCAGTACTTC
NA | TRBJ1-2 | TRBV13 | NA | CASSLTRGAYGYTF | TGTGCCAGCAGCTTAACCAGGGGTGCCTATGGCTACACCTTC
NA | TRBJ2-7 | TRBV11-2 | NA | CASSLGWRAGNEQYF | TGTGCCAGCAGCTTAGGATGGAGGGCCGGGAACGAGCAGTACTTC
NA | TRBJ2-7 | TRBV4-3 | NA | CASSLGLTPPEEQYF | TGCGCCAGCAGCCTCGGACTCACTCCTCCGGAAGAGCAGTACTTC
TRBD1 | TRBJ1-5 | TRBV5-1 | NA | CASSPGTENQPQHF | TGCGCCAGCAGCCCCGGGACAGAGAATCAGCCCCAGCATTTT
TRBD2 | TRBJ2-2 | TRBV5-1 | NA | CASSLGTRLNGELFF | TGCGCCAGCAGCTTAGGGACTAGGTTAAACGGGGAGCTGTTTTTT
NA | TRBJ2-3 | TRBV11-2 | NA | CASSLVLVQSDTQYF | TGTGCCAGCAGCTTAGTCTTAGTTCAGTCAGATACGCAGTATTTT
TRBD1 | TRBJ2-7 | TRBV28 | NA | CASSSPDRAYEQYF | TGTGCCAGCAGTTCCCCGGACAGGGCCTACGAGCAGTACTTC
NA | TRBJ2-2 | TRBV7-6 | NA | CASSRRGEGGELFF | TGTGCCAGCAGCCGGCGTGGTGAGGGCGGGGAGCTGTTTTTT
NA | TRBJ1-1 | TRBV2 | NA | CTLRGSNTEAFF | TGTACCCTAAGGGGATCGAACACTGAAGCTTTCTTT
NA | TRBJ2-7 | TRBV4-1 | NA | CASSQWASSYEQYF | TGCGCCAGCAGCCAATGGGCTAGTTCCTACGAGCAGTACTTC
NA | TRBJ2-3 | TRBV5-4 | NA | CASSLWGTDTQYF | TGTGCCAGCAGCTTGTGGGGGACAGATACGCAGTATTTT
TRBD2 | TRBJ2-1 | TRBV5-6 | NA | CASQIAGAYYNEQFF | TGTGCCAGCCAAATAGCGGGAGCTTACTACAATGAGCAGTTCTTC
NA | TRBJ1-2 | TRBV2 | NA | CASRGREDYTRGGYTF | TGTGCCAGCAGGGGACGGGAGGACTACACCCGGGGAGGATACACCTTC
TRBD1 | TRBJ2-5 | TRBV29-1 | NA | CSVSQGAETQYF | TGCAGCGTCTCACAGGGGGCTGAGACCCAGTACTTC
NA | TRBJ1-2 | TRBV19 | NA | CASSIGRLYGYTF | TGTGCCAGTAGTATCGGACGGCTCTATGGCTACACCTTC
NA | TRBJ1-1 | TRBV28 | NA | CASSRKIPLDAEAFF | TGTGCCAGCAGCCGGAAGATACCTCTGGACGCTGAAGCTTTCTTT
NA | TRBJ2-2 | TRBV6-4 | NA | CASREQGNTGELFF | TGTGCCAGCAGGGAACAGGGGAACACCGGGGAGCTGTTTTTT
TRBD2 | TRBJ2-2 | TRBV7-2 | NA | CASSPQPLLAGVPGELFF | TGTGCCAGCAGCCCACAACCACTACTAGCGGGAGTCCCCGGGGAGCTGTTTTTT
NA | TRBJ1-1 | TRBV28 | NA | CASRPHRFLTNTEAFF | TGTGCCAGCAGACCTCACCGTTTTCTTACCAACACTGAAGCTTTCTTT